This T cell receptor beta chain comes out of a study of Graves' ophthalmopathy and Graves' hyperthyroidism. The ends were cut back, 3 bases at V and 4 bases at J, with 16 bases in the middle. Germline V lookup: CDR1 SGDLS, CDR2 YYNGEE. CDR3 length: 16 amino acids. The sample holds many counts of this clonotype. The sequenced template was RNA, covering the TCR beta CDR3 region. RT-PCR in the first round used HTBI primers; a second-round multiplex PCR followed. TCRdb called the multiplex PCR reads again in MiXCR, with one record for every CDR3 protein. The repertoire holds tens of thousands of distinct CDR3 sequences, with under 55% as singletons.

This sequence originates from an adult woman with Graves' ophthalmopathy. Sequencing input: peripheral blood. The V gene is TRBV9, the J gene TRBJ1-4; TRBD1 is a possible D gene (5 bases). The CDR3 loop is CASSGGIQGGNEKLFF. CDR3 sequence (DNA): TGTGCCAGCAGCGGTGGGATCCAGGGTGGTAATGAAAAACTGTTTTTT.